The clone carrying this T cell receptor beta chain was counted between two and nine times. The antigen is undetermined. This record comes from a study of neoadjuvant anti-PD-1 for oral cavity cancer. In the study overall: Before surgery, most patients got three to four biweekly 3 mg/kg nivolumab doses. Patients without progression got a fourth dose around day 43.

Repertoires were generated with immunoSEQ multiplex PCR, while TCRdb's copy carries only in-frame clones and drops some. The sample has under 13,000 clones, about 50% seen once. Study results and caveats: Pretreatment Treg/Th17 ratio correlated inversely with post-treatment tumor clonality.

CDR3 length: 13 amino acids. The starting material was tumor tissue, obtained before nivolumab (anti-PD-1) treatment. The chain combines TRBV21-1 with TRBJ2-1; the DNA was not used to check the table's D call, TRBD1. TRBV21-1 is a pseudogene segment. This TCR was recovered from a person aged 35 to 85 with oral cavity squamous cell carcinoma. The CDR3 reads CASSETDRASEFF. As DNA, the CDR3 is TGTGCCAGCAGCGAGACAGACAGGGCATCGGAGTTCTTC.